This T cell receptor beta chain was recovered during a study of blood T cell repertoires in COVID-19. The CDR3 is 14 amino acids. V lost 5 bases and J lost 4, with 15 bases in between. CDR1 is SGHTS, CDR2 YDEGEE, per germline. This clone was found once. The table came from immunoSEQ multiplex PCR; TCRdb's copy has only in-frame clones and leaves some out. The data hold roughly 220,000 clones, with 84% observed a single time. The gene calls are TRBV5-8 and TRBJ1-2; D is unresolved. The sample taken for sequencing was peripheral blood. The sequence derives from a man younger than 40 with active or convalescent COVID-19. Written as DNA, the CDR3 is TGTGCCAGCAGTATGAATCCAGGCCCCTATGGCTACACCTTC. Its protein product is CASSMNPGPYGYTF. Looking up the rest from reference TRBV5-8 and TRBJ1-2 gives the full variable domain: EAGVTQSPTHLIKTRGQQATLRCSPISGHTSVYWYQQALGLGLQFLLWYDEGEERNRGNFPPRFSGRQFPNYSSELNVNALELEDSALYLCASSMNPGPYGYTFGSGTRLTVV.